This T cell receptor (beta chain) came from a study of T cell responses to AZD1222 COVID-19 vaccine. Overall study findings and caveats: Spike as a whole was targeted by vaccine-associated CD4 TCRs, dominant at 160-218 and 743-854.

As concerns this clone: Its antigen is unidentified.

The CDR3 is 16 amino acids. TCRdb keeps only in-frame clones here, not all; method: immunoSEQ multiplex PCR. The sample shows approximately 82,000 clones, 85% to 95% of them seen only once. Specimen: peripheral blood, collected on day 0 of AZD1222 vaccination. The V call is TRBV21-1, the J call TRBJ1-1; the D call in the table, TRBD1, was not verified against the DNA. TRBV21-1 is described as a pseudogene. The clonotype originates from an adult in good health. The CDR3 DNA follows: TGTGCCAGCAGCGCGGACAGGGGGTTTGGGAACACTGAAGCTTTCTTT. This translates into CASSADRGFGNTEAFF.